This TCR beta chain derives from a study of early T cells in non-severe SARS-CoV-2 infection. Whole-study context: Chains from this unsorted whole-blood bulk RNA could not be paired.

At least ten counts were recorded for this clonotype. TCRdb ran MiXCR on the 5' RACE reads and lists one entry per CDR3 protein. In the table there are approximately 70,000 distinct CDR3 sequences, roughly 10% of which are singletons. Sequenced material: whole blood, taken at baseline. The TCR sequence derives from an adult who was a healthcare worker with PCR-confirmed SARS-CoV-2 infection or an uninfected control (not recorded which).

CDR3 sequence (DNA): TGTGCCAGCAGCAAACAGAACGGGGAGCTGTTTTTT. Its translation is CASSKQNGELFF. J is TRBJ2-2 and V is TRBV6-2 or TRBV6-3; D unresolved. The V gene's germline CDR1 is MNHEY and CDR2 SVGEGT. The CDR3 loop spans 12 amino acids. Trimming removed 6 bases at V and 7 bases at J, with 9 bases between.